A single sample is the source of the 19 T cell receptor beta chains below, sequenced in a study of beta chain features in type 1 diabetes. The investigators reverse transcribed all of the isolated RNA, so they sequenced expressed TCRB transcripts. TCRdb keeps only in-frame clones here, not all; method: immunoSEQ multiplex PCR. The repertoire has approximately 400,000 clones, about 14% of them found once; the top ten carry approximately 0.02%. The sequenced sample was naive CD4+ T cells from blood. The source of these receptors is a woman aged 18-29 years in good health.

V gene TRBV21-1 combines with J gene TRBJ1-1; TRBD1, the D gene given by the table, was not confirmed from the DNA. TRBV21-1 is reported as a pseudogene. This CDR3 spans 17 amino acids. The CDR3 region is CASSKLQGQLGNTEAFF. The CDR3 DNA reads TGTGCCAGCAGCAAACTCCAAGGACAGCTTGGGAACACTGAAGCTTTCTTT.

This clone is a singleton in its sample. The V and J genes are TRBV7-8 and TRBJ1-1; possible D gene TRBD1, 6 bases. Germline V gene lookup returns CDR1 SGHVS and CDR2 FQNEAQ. The CDR3 is made up of 15 amino acids. Between the trimmed V and J ends, which lost 1 base and 0 bases, there was a span of 9 bases. The CDR3 protein is CASSLVDRLNTEAFF. The CDR3, as DNA: TGTGCCAGCAGCTTAGTCGACAGGTTGAACACTGAAGCTTTCTTT.

This clone was counted a few times. The chain joins TRBV7-9 to TRBJ1-1; D is undetermined. V gave up 3 bases and J gave up 1 base, with 9 bases separating them. Germline V CDR1 and CDR2: SEHNR, FQNEAQ (reference sequence). The CDR3 totals 14 residues. The CDR3 bases are TGTGCCAGCAGCTTTGCACGGGGGAACACTGAAGCTTTCTTT. This sequence encodes CASSFARGNTEAFF. Looking up the rest from reference TRBV7-9 and TRBJ1-1 gives the full variable domain: DTGVSQNPRHKITKRGQNVTFRCDPISEHNRLYWYRQTLGQGPEFLTYFQNEAQLEKSRLLSDRFSAERPKGSFSTLEIQRTEQGDSAMYLCASSFARGNTEAFFGQGTRLTVV.

The CDR3 spells CASSFEGVPTDTQYF. CDR3 bases: TGTGCCAGCAGTTTCGAGGGGGTCCCAACAGATACGCAGTATTTT. This chain connects TRBV27 to TRBJ2-3; D possibly corresponds to TRBD1 (6 bases). The CDR3 is made up of 15 amino acids. Trimming removed 3 bases at V and 3 bases at J, with 13 bases between. Germline V gene data show CDR1 as MNHEY and CDR2 as SMNVEV (reference sequence).

The chain couples TRBV7-9 to TRBJ2-5; 8 positions agree with TRBD1. Germline V gene data show CDR1 as SEHNR and CDR2 as FQNEAQ (reference sequence). This CDR3 has 14 amino acids. Trimming cost V 4 bases and J 1 base; bases outside gene matches: 2. The CDR3 DNA reads as TGTGCCAGCAGCTGGGGGACAGGCCAAGAGACCCAGTACTTC. This gives the protein CASSWGTGQETQYF.

J is TRBJ1-1 and V is TRBV29-1, with 11 nucleotides matching TRBD1. CDR3 length: 14 amino acids. V was pared by 6 bases and J by 4 bases, with 7 bases of the junction left unmatched. Germline CDR1 and CDR2: SQVTM and ANQGSEA. Written as DNA, the CDR3 is TGCAGCGTGGGACAGGGGGTACGAAGCACTGAAGCTTTCTTT. The encoded protein is CSVGQGVRSTEAFF.

This chain links TRBV9 with TRBJ2-2; tentatively, D is TRBD2 (5 bases). Germline V CDR1 and CDR2: SGDLS, YYNGEE. The CDR3 spans 16 residues. V was clipped by 4 bases and J by 0 bases, with 13 bases between them. CDR3: CASSISGLANTGELFF. CDR3 DNA: TGTGCCAGCAGCATAAGTGGACTGGCGAACACCGGGGAGCTGTTTTTT.

The chain employs TRBV30 and TRBJ2-7; D ambiguous. Between the trimmed V and J ends, which lost 3 bases and 2 bases, there was a span of 11 bases. Per the germline V gene, CDR1 is GTSNPN and CDR2 is SVGIG (reference sequence). The CDR3 contains 13 residues. CDR3 amino acids: CAWRNVPTYEQYF. DNA for the CDR3: TGTGCCTGGAGGAATGTCCCTACCTACGAGCAGTACTTC.

The chain joins TRBV7-9 to TRBJ2-7, with D perhaps matching TRBD2 (6 bases). Germline CDR1 and CDR2: SEHNR and FQNEAQ (reference sequence). The V and J ends lost 4 bases and 9 bases respectively, with 19 bases between them. The CDR3 covers 14 residues. The DNA of the CDR3 is TGTGCCAGCAGCTCAATGGGGAGCCGGGGGTGGCAGTACTTC. It specifies CASSSMGSRGWQYF.

V and J are TRBV30 and TRBJ1-4, with 9 bases fitting TRBD1. V was pared by 8 bases and J by 4 bases, with 8 bases of the junction left unmatched. The CDR3 is 14 residues long. Germline V gene lookup returns CDR1 GTSNPN and CDR2 SVGIG (reference sequence). In DNA, the CDR3 is TGTGCCGGACTCCGGGACAGGGTTAATGAAAAACTGTTTTTT. It translates to CAGLRDRVNEKLFF.

The chain carries TRBV9 and TRBJ2-3; 9 nucleotides line up with TRBD2. CDR1 and CDR2 from the germline V gene are SGDLS and YYNGEE. V dropped 7 bases and J dropped 0; count of bases not matched to a gene: 9. CDR3 size: 16 residues. The CDR3 protein is CASHFGAGGSTDTQYF. In DNA, the CDR3 is TGTGCCAGCCACTTTGGTGCGGGAGGGAGCACAGATACGCAGTATTTT.

This clone was recorded a few times. The V call is TRBV28, the J call TRBJ2-3, with D tentatively TRBD1 (5 bases). This CDR3 region has 14 residues. V was cut by 4 bases and J by 4 bases, with 12 bases left in between. The germline gives CDR1 MDHEN, CDR2 SYDVKM. As DNA, the CDR3 is TGTGCCAGCAGTTCCTGGACATTCCCAGATACGCAGTATTTT. This translates into CASSSWTFPDTQYF. The whole variable domain, remainder taken from reference TRBV28 and TRBJ2-3, is DVKVTQSSRYLVKRTGEKVFLECVQDMDHENMFWYRQDPGLGLRLIYFSYDVKMKEKGDIPEGYSVSREKKERFSLILESASTNQTSMYLCASSSWTFPDTQYFGPGTRLTVL.

V and J are TRBV29-1 and TRBJ1-2, with D unclear. Trimming stripped 6 bases from V and 0 bases from J, with 8 bases between. Germline V CDR1 and CDR2: SQVTM, ANQGSEA. This CDR3 is built from 12 residues. CDR3 residues: CSVSPANYGYTF. The CDR3 coding sequence is TGCAGCGTCTCCCCAGCTAACTATGGCTACACCTTC.

The chain couples TRBV5-1 to TRBJ2-3; 11 nucleotides align to TRBD2. Germline V gene data show CDR1 as SGHRS and CDR2 as YFSETQ. V lost 4 bases and J lost 3; bases outside the gene matches: 7. The CDR3 contains 16 residues. CDR3 sequence: CASSQGTSGITDTQYF. DNA of the CDR3: TGCGCCAGCAGCCAAGGGACTAGCGGAATAACAGATACGCAGTATTTT.

The chain couples TRBV9 to TRBJ1-2, with D possibly being TRBD1 (6 bases). Germline-derived CDR1 and CDR2 are SGDLS and YYNGEE. The CDR3 has 15 residues. The V end was cut by 4 bases, the J end by 4 bases, with 17 bases between. DNA of the CDR3: TGTGCCAGCAGCCCCGACACAGGGTCCAGCTATGGCTACACCTTC. Translation: CASSPDTGSSYGYTF.

The chain carries TRBV5-1 and TRBJ1-5; D uncertain. This CDR3 is built from 13 residues. The germline gives CDR1 SGHRS, CDR2 YFSETQ. Deletions cut 4 bases from V and 6 bases from J, with 11 bases between. CDR3 protein: CASSPGLAQPQHF. In DNA, the CDR3 is TGCGCCAGCAGCCCCGGACTGGCTCAGCCCCAGCATTTT.

This chain connects TRBV9 to TRBJ2-3; 9 bases are shared with TRBD1. CDR1 is SGDLS and CDR2 is YYNGEE in the germline V gene. The ends lost 0 bases at V and 1 base at J; junction bases unmatched: 6. The CDR3 length is 17 residues. The CDR3 sequence: CASSVAPGDRGTDTQYF. The CDR3 region has the DNA TGTGCCAGCAGCGTAGCCCCCGGGGACAGGGGCACAGATACGCAGTATTTT.

This clone showed up just a few times. The CDR3 DNA sequence: TGTGCCAGCAGCTTGGTCTGGACGGGGTACAATGAGCAGTTCTTC. It specifies CASSLVWTGYNEQFF. The chain joins TRBV5-6 to TRBJ2-1, with D possibly matching TRBD2 (5 bases). Looked up from germline, CDR1 is SGHDT and CDR2 is YYEEEE. The CDR3 runs 15 residues. Between the trimmed V and J ends, which lost 0 bases and 4 bases, there was a span of 11 bases.

V usage is TRBV9 and J usage is TRBJ2-7; 13 bases line up with TRBD2. Germline CDR1 SGDLS, CDR2 YYNGEE. V was pared by 2 bases and J by 5 bases, with 13 bases of the junction left unmatched. CDR3 length: 18 residues. CDR3 in amino acids: CASSVAILAGGPGHEQYF. CDR3 coding DNA: TGTGCCAGCAGCGTTGCTATACTAGCGGGAGGGCCGGGCCACGAGCAGTACTTC. The entire variable domain, with the rest obtained from reference TRBV9 and TRBJ2-7, is as follows: DSGVTQTPKHLITATGQRVTLRCSPRSGDLSVYWYQQSLDQGLQFLIQYYNGEERAKGNILERFSAQQFPDLHSELNLSSLELGDSALYFCASSVAILAGGPGHEQYFGPGTRLTVT.